This T cell receptor (beta chain) stems from a study of PD-L1 blockade in urothelial cancer. V dropped 8 bases and J dropped 5; count of bases not matched to a gene: 12. The CDR3 is made up of 15 amino acids. Germline CDR1 reads MNHNY; CDR2 reads SVGAGI (reference sequence). Time point indicated: peripheral blood 6 weeks after treatment start. TCRdb's table, derived via immunoSEQ multiplex PCR, lists solely in-frame clones and lacks some. The sample has fewer than 85,000 clones, roughly 90% seen once. The chain uses TRBV6-6 and TRBJ2-1; 7 positions agree with TRBD2. The receptor was derived from a man aged 55-75 years with urothelial cancer. Specimen: PBMCs, collected around atezolizumab (anti-PD-L1) treatment. CDR3 in amino acids: CASGTPGLNHNEQFF. CDR3 bases: TGTGCCAGCGGAACTCCGGGACTAAACCACAATGAGCAGTTCTTC.